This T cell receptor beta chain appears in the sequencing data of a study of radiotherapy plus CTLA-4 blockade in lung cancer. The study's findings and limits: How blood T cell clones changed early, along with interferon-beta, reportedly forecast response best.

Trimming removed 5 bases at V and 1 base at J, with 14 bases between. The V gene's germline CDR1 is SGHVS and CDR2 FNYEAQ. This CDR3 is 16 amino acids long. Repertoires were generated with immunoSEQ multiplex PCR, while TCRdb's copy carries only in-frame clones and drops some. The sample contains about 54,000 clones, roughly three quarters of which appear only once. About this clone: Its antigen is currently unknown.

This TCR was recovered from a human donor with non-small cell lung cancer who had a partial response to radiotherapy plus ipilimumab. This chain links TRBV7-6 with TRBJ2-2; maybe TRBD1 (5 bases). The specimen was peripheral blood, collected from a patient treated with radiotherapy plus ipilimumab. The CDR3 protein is CASSSRTQKNTGELFF. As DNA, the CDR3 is TGTGCCAGCAGCAGTCGGACACAGAAGAACACCGGGGAGCTGTTTTTT.